These T cell receptor beta chains were read from a single sample in a study of molecular identifiers for immune sequencing clone quantification. TCRdb itself ran the PCR reads through MiXCR, one entry per CDR3 protein. The sample has hundreds of thousands of distinct CDR3 sequences; 25% are singletons. The sequenced material came from naive CD8+ T cells from blood, with Jurkat cell RNA spiked in. The receptors were sampled from a human donor in good health. Some libraries in this study had Jurkat cell RNA spiked in. The CDR3 runs from the conserved cysteine through the conserved F or W. A D gene is named only where the DNA matches it firmly. Size tells how often a clone was seen (once, few, many) or the class of an expanded clone, and some rows leave it out.

v_call clone_size d_call cdr3_aa
TRBV27 NA NA CASSLFANTGELFF
TRBV7-6 many NA CASSSLGVHTEAFF
TRBV9 many NA CASSVKVGSYEQYF
TRBV12-3/TRBV12-4 NA TRBD2 CASSALAGITGELFF
TRBV20-1 many NA CSARDFQRPGEQYF
TRBV5-1 many NA CASSPGLRTDEQYF
TRBV4-3 many TRBD1 CASSQDRGTGNQPQHF
TRBV7-9 many NA CASSPGGFGANVLTF
TRBV3-1 NA TRBD1 CASSGGTGRFIGETQYF
TRBV20-1 few NA CSARHQEHYGYTF
TRBV12-3/TRBV12-4 many TRBD2 CASRGQAGVPDTQYF
TRBV7-9 few TRBD1 CASSFFMTGGQETQYF
TRBV4-1 NA NA CASSQDPAGDYNEQFF
TRBV2 NA NA CASNWQLETETQYF
TRBV14 many NA CASSQVTLGKLFF
TRBV13 NA NA CASSQGLSGSRANYGYTF
TRBV29-1 NA NA CSVIYNEQFF
TRBV20-1 NA TRBD1 CSASDRETDTQYF
TRBV27 many NA CASSLLAGETQYF
TRBV9 few NA CASSVDSRNEQYF
TRBV20-1 NA NA CSARDLRANTGELFF
TRBV13 many TRBD2 CASSLGLAEFTDTQYF
TRBV20-1 NA NA CSVNLGDEQFF
TRBV5-6 many TRBD2 CASSNQRDYNEQFF
TRBV28 many NA CASSLVQSFLIYEQYF
TRBV6-2/TRBV6-3 many NA CASNVDSSYEQYF
TRBV4-3 NA TRBD2 CASSEDGASGGLPHEQFF
TRBV7-9 NA NA CASSSALVNEQFF